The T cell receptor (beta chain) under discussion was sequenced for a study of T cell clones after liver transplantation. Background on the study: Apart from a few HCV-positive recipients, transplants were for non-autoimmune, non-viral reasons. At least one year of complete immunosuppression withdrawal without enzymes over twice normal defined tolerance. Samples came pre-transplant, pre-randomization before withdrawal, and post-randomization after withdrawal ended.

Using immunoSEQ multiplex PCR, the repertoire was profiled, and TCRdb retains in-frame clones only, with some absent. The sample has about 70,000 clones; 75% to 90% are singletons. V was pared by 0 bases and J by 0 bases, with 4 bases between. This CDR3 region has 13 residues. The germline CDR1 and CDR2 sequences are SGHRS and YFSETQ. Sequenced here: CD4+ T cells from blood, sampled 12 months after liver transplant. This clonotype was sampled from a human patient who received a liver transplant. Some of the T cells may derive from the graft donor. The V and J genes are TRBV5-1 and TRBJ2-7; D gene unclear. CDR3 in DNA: TGCGCCAGCAGCTTGGAGGTCTCCTACGAGCAGTACTTC. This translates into CASSLEVSYEQYF.